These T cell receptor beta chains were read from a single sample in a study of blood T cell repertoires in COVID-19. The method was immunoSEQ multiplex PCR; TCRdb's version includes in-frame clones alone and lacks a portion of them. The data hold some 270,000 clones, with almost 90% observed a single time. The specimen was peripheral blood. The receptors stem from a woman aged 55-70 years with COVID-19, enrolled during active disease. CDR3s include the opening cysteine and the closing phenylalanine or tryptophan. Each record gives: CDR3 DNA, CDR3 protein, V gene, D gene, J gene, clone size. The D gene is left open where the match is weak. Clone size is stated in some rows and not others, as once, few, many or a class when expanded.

TGTGCCAGCAGTTTAGAGGGACAGGGTCTCTACGAGCAGTACTTC,CASSLEGQGLYEQYF,TRBV27,TRBD1,TRBJ2-7,.
TGTGCCAGCTCATCGACGGGCTCTGGAAACACCATATATTTT,CASSSTGSGNTIYF,TRBV18,.,TRBJ1-3,.
TGCAGTGCTCGTGCGGGGTTTGGGGCCAACGTCCTGACTTTC,CSARAGFGANVLTF,TRBV20-1,.,TRBJ2-6,.
TGTGCCAGCAGGGGACAGGCGGCCCTTTACGCTTTCTTT,CASRGQAALYAFF,TRBV6-6,TRBD1,TRBJ1-1,.
TGTGCCAGTAGACCCGGAGGTGTCTATTCACCCCTCCACTTT,CASRPGGVYSPLHF,TRBV19,.,TRBJ1-6,.
TGTGCCAGCAGCCCGGACAGGGGGTCGGAGCCCCTCCACTTT,CASSPDRGSEPLHF,TRBV7-9,TRBD1,TRBJ1-6,.
TGTGCCAGCAGTTACCCGTGGGACAGGCAGACCTATGGCTACACCTTC,CASSYPWDRQTYGYTF,TRBV6-2/TRBV6-3,TRBD1,TRBJ1-2,.
TGTGCCAGCAGGGCCGGGGGACAGGGAAAACTGTTTTTT,CASRAGGQGKLFF,TRBV2,TRBD1,TRBJ1-4,.
TGTGCCAGCAGCTCGGACAGAATCTATGGCTACACCTTC,CASSSDRIYGYTF,TRBV11-2,.,TRBJ1-2,.
TGTGCCAGCTCCAGTTTCCTGAACACTGAAGCTTTCTTT,CASSSFLNTEAFF,TRBV6-6,.,TRBJ1-1,.
TGTGCCATCAGCCCCGGGACAGGGGATTCCTACGAGCAGTACTTC,CAISPGTGDSYEQYF,TRBV10-3,TRBD1,TRBJ2-7,.
TGTGCCAGCATGGCTGGGAGCAAATATTCACCCCTCCACTTT,CASMAGSKYSPLHF,TRBV25-1,.,TRBJ1-6,few
TGTGCCAGCAGCTTAACTCGCTTGCATGAGCAGTTCTTC,CASSLTRLHEQFF,TRBV11-3,.,TRBJ2-1,.
TGTGCCAGCAGCTTAAGGGGGACAGGTACTGGCTACACCTTC,CASSLRGTGTGYTF,TRBV7-8,TRBD1,TRBJ1-2,.
TGTGCCTGGAGTCCTGGGGGGGATTCACCCCTCCACTTT,CAWSPGGDSPLHF,TRBV30,.,TRBJ1-6,.
TGTGCCAGCAGCCATTCACGGCGGGGGGTTACCGGGGAGCTGTTTTTT,CASSHSRRGVTGELFF,TRBV9,TRBD2,TRBJ2-2,.